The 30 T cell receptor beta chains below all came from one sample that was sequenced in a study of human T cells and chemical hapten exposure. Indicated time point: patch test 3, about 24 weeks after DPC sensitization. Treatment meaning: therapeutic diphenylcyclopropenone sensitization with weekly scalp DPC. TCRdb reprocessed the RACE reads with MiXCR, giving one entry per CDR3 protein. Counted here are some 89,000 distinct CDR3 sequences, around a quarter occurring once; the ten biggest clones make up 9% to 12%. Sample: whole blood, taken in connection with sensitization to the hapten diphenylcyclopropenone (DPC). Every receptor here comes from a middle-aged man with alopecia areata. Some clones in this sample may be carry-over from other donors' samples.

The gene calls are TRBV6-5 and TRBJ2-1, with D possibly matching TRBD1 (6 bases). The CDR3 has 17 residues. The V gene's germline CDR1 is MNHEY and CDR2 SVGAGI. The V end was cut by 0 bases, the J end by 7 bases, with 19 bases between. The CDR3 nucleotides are TGTGCCAGCAGTTACTCAGGTCGGCAGGGGATTGGTAATGAGCAGTTCTTC. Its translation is CASSYSGRQGIGNEQFF.

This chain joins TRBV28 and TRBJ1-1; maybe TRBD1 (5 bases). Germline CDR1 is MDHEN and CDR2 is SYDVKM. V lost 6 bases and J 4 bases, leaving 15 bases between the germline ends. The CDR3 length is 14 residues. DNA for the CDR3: TGTGCCAGCAGACGGGGAGCGGGGGTCACTGAAGCTTTCTTT. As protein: CASRRGAGVTEAFF.

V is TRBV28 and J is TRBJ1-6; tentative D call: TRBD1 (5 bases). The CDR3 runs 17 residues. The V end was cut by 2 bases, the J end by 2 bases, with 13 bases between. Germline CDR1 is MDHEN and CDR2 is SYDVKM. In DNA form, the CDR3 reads TGTGCCAGCAGTTTAAACCCGCAGGGCACCTATAATTCACCCCTCCACTTT. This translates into CASSLNPQGTYNSPLHF.

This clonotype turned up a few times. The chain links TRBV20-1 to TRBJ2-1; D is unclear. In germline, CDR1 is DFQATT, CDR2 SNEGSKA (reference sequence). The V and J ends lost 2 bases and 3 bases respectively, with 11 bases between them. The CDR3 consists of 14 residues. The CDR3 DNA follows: TGCAGTGCTAGACTTCACTACGGCTACAATGAGCAGTTCTTC. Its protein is CSARLHYGYNEQFF.

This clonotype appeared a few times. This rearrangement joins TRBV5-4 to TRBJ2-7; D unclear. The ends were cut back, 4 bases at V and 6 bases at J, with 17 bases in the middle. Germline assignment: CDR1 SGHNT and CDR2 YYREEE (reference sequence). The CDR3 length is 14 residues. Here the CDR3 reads CASSPGERYFEQYF. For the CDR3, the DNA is TGTGCCAGCAGCCCTGGCGAGCGATATTTCGAGCAGTACTTC.

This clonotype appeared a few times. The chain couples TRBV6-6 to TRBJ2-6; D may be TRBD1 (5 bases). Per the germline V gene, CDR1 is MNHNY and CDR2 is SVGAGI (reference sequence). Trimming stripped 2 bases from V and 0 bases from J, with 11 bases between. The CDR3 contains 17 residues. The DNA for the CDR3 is TGTGCCAGCAGTTACGAATCCGACAGCTCTGGGGCCAACGTCCTGACTTTC. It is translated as CASSYESDSSGANVLTF.

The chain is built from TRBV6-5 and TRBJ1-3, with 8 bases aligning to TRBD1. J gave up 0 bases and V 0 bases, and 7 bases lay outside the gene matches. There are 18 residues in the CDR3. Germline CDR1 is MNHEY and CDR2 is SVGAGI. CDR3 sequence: CASSYSNPGTGSGNTIYF. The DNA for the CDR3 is TGTGCCAGCAGTTACTCGAACCCCGGGACAGGCTCTGGAAACACCATATATTTT.

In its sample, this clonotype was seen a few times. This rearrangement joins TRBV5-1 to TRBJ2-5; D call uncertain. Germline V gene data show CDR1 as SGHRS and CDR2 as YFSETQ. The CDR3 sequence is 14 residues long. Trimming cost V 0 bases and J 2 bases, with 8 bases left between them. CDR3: CASSLGSPQETQYF. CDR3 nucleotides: TGCGCCAGCAGCTTGGGGTCACCTCAAGAGACCCAGTACTTC.

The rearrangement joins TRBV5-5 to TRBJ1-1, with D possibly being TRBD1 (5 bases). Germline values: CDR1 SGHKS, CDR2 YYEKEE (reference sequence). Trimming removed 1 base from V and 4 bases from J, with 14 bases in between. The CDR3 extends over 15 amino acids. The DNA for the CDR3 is TGTGCCAGCAGCTTGTTCTCAGGGCGGGGCACTGAAGCTTTCTTT. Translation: CASSLFSGRGTEAFF.

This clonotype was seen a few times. The CDR3 region has the DNA TGTGCCAGCAGTTCGGACAGGTTGTACAATGAGCAGTTCTTC. Amino acids: CASSSDRLYNEQFF. The chain recombines TRBV7-2 with TRBJ2-1, with 7 positions matching TRBD1. There are 14 residues in the CDR3. The germline V gene has CDR1 SGHTA and CDR2 FQGNSA. The trim removed 6 bases at V and 4 bases at J, leaving 6 bases unmatched.

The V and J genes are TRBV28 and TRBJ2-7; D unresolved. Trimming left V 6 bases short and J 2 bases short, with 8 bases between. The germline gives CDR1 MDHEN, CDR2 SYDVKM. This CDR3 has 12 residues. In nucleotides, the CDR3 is TGTGCCAGCAGGCGAGAGACCTACGAGCAGTACTTC. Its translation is CASRRETYEQYF.

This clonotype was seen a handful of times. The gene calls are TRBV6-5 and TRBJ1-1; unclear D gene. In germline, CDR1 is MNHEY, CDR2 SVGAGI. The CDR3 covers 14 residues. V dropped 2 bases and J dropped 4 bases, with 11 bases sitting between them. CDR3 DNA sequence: TGTGCCAGCAGTTACAGGAAAAGGGCCACTGAAGCTTTCTTT. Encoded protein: CASSYRKRATEAFF.

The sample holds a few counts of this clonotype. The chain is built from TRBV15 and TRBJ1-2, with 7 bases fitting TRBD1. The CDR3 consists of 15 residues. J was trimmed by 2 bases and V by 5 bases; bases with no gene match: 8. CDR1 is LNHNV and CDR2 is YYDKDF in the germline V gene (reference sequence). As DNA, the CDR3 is TGTGCCACCAGCCGGACAGGTGATATGAACTATGGCTACACCTTC. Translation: CATSRTGDMNYGYTF.

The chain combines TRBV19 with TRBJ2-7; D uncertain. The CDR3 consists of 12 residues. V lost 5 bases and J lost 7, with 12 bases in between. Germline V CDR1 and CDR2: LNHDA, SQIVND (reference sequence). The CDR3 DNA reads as TGTGCCAGTAGTGGACGTCGGACGGAGCAGTACTTC. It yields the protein CASSGRRTEQYF.

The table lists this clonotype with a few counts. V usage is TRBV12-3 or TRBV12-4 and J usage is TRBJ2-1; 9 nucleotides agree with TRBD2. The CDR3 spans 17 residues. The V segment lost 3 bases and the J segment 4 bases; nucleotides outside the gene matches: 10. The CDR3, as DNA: TGTGCCAGCAGTTTCCCTACTAGCGGGCCTAAATACAATGAGCAGTTCTTC. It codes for CASSFPTSGPKYNEQFF.

CDR3 nucleotide sequence: TGTGCCAGCAGCTTCTCAGGGAACACCGGGGAGCTGTTTTTT. Protein: CASSFSGNTGELFF. The genes are TRBV7-9 and TRBJ2-2; unclear D gene. V was cut by 3 bases and J by 1 base, with 6 bases left in between. The CDR3 totals 14 residues. Germline V gene lookup returns CDR1 SEHNR and CDR2 FQNEAQ (reference sequence). Variable domain in full (rest from reference TRBV7-9 and TRBJ2-2): DTGVSQNPRHKITKRGQNVTFRCDPISEHNRLYWYRQTLGQGPEFLTYFQNEAQLEKSRLLSDRFSAERPKGSFSTLEIQRTEQGDSAMYLCASSFSGNTGELFFGEGSRLTVL.

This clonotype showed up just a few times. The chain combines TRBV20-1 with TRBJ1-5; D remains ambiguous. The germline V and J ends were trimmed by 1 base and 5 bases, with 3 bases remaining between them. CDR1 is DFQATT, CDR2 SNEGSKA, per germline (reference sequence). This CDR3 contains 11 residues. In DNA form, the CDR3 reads TGCAGTGCTAGAGGGGATCAGCCCCAGCATTTT. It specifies CSARGDQPQHF.

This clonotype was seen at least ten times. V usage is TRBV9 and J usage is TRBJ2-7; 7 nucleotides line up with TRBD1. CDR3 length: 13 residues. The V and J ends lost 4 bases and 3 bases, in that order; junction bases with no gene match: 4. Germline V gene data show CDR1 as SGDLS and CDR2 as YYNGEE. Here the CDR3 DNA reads TGTGCCAGCAGCCGACAGGGTAACTACGAGCAGTACTTC. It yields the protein CASSRQGNYEQYF.

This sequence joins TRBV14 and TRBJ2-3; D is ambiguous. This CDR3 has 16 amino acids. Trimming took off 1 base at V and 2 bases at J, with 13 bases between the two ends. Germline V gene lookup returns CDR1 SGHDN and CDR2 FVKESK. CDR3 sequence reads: CASSQGGYDITDTQYF. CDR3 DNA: TGTGCCAGCAGCCAAGGAGGCTATGACATCACAGATACGCAGTATTTT.

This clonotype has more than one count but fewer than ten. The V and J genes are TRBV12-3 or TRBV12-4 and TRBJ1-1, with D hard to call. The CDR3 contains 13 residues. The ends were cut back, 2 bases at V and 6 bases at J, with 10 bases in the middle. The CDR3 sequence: CASSLTTRAEAFF. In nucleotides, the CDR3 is TGTGCCAGCAGTTTAACGACGCGGGCTGAAGCTTTCTTT.

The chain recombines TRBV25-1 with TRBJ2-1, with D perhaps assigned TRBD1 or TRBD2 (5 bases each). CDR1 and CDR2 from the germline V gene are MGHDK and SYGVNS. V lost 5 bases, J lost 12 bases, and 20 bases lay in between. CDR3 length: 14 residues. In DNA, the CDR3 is TGTGCCAGCAGTACCCGGGGCAGCCCCCAGTGGCAGTTCTTC. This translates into CASSTRGSPQWQFF.

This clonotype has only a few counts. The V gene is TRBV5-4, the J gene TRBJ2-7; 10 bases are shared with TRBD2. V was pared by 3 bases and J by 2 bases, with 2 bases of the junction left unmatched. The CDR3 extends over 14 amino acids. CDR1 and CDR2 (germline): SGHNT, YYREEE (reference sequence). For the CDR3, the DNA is TGTGCCAGCAGCTCCGGACTAGCGGCCTACGAGCAGTACTTC. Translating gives CASSSGLAAYEQYF.

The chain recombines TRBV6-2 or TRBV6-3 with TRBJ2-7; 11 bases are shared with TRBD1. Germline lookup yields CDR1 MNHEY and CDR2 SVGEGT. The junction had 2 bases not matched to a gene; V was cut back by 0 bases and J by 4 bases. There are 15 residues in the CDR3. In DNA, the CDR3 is TGTGCCAGCAGTTACTCGGACAGGGGGCTATACGAGCAGTACTTC. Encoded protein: CASSYSDRGLYEQYF.

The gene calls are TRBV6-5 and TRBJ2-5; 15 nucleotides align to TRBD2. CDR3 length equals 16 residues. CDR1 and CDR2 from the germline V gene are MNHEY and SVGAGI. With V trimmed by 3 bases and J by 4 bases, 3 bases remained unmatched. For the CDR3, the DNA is TGTGCCAGCAGTTATCGGGGACTAGCGGGAGGAGAGACCCAGTACTTC. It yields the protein CASSYRGLAGGETQYF.

The DNA of the CDR3 is TGTGCCATCAGTCCGGGACAGTCCTACAATGAGCAGTTCTTC. Translated, it gives CAISPGQSYNEQFF. The gene calls are TRBV10-3 and TRBJ2-1, with 7 bases matching TRBD1. Germline lookup yields CDR1 ENHRY and CDR2 SYGVKD. The length of the CDR3 is 14 residues. V gave up 5 bases and J gave up 1 base; unmatched junction bases: 2.

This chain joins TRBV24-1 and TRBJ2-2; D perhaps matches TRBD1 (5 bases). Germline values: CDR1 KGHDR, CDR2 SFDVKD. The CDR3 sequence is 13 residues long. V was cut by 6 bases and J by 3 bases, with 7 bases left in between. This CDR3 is CATSQGYTGELFF. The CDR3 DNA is TGTGCCACCAGTCAGGGTTACACCGGGGAGCTGTTTTTT.

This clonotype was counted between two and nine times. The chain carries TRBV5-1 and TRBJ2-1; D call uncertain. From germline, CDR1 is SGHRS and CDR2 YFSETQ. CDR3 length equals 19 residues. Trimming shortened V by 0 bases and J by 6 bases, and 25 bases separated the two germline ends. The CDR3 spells CASSLEGSLGFFRSNEQFF. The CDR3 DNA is TGCGCCAGCAGCTTGGAGGGTAGTTTAGGTTTCTTTCGTTCCAATGAGCAGTTCTTC.

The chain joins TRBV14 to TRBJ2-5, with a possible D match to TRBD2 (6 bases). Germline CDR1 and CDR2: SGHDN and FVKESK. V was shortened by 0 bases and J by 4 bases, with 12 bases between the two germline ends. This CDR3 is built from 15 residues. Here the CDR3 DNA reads TGTGCCAGCAGCCAAGACATCGTAGCGGCAGAGACCCAGTACTTC. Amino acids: CASSQDIVAAETQYF.

CDR3: CASSSQAGTYEQYF. The DNA for the CDR3 is TGTGCCAGCAGTTCCCAGGCCGGGACGTACGAGCAGTACTTC. The chain has TRBV27 and TRBJ2-7; D may be TRBD1 or TRBD2 (5 bases each). Germline V gene lookup returns CDR1 MNHEY and CDR2 SMNVEV (reference sequence). The CDR3 contains 14 residues. Trimming left V 4 bases short and J 4 bases short, with 14 bases between.

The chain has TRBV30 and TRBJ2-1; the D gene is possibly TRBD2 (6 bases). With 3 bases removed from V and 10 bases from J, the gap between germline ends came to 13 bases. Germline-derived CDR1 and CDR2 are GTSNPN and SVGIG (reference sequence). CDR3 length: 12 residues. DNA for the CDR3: TGTGCCTGGAGAAGGAGGGTCAGGGAGCAGTTCTTC. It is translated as CAWRRRVREQFF.